This entry lists 27 T cell receptor beta chains sequenced from one sample in a study of early T cells in non-severe SARS-CoV-2 infection. TCRdb analysed the 5' RACE reads with MiXCR anew, one entry per CDR3 protein. The sample has tens of thousands of distinct CDR3 sequences; around 14% are singletons. Sequencing was carried out using whole blood. Every receptor here comes from an adult who was a healthcare worker with PCR-confirmed SARS-CoV-2 infection or an uninfected control (not recorded which).

This clonotype was seen repeatedly, ten times or more. V and J are TRBV12-3 or TRBV12-4 and TRBJ2-5; 11 bases fit TRBD2. The CDR3 runs to 16 residues. The junction had 8 bases not matched to a gene; V was cut back by 6 bases and J by 2 bases. This chain's CDR3 is CASSPIAGGEQETQYF. The CDR3 DNA sequence: TGTGCCAGCAGCCCAATAGCGGGAGGGGAACAAGAGACCCAGTACTTC.

V gene TRBV20-1 combines with J gene TRBJ2-7; D might be TRBD1 (5 bases). V dropped 7 bases and J dropped 12 bases, with 16 bases sitting between them. Germline lookup yields CDR1 DFQATT and CDR2 SNEGSKA (reference sequence). This CDR3 has 10 amino acids. CDR3 coding DNA: TGCAGTGGCCCAGGGCCTATTCTGTACTTC. It specifies CSGPGPILYF.

This clonotype occurred a few times. This rearrangement joins TRBV28 to TRBJ1-2, with D uncertain. The V gene's germline CDR1 is MDHEN and CDR2 SYDVKM. The V and J ends lost 3 bases and 8 bases respectively, with 7 bases between them. This CDR3 contains 11 residues. CDR3 DNA: TGTGCCAGCAGTTTCCGAGAAGGCTACACCTTC. The encoded protein is CASSFREGYTF.

The V and J genes are TRBV2 and TRBJ2-5; 7 nucleotides line up with TRBD1. The CDR3 loop spans 11 amino acids. The germline gives CDR1 SNHLY, CDR2 FYNNEI. With V trimmed by 11 bases and J by 4 bases, 4 bases remained unmatched. The CDR3 reads CADRAGETQYF. In DNA form, the CDR3 reads TGTGCCGACAGGGCGGGAGAGACCCAGTACTTC.

This clonotype was counted a few times. The V gene is TRBV6-2 or TRBV6-3, the J gene TRBJ2-3; D remains unclear. The ends were cut back, 6 bases at V and 4 bases at J, with 11 bases in the middle. The CDR3 is 13 residues long. Germline V gene lookup returns CDR1 MNHEY and CDR2 SVGEGT. The CDR3 bases are TGTGCCAGCAGCCGCCGCCCCCCAGATACGCAGTATTTT. It codes for CASSRRPPDTQYF.

The chain links TRBV3-1 to TRBJ2-6; D tentatively fits TRBD1 or TRBD2 (5 bases each). The CDR3 is 15 amino acids. Germline CDR1 LGHDT, CDR2 YNNKEL (reference sequence). V shed 6 bases and J shed 0 bases, with 9 bases lying between them. CDR3 sequence (DNA): TGTGCCAGCAGTGGGACCTTCTCTGGGGCCAACGTCCTGACTTTC. This sequence encodes CASSGTFSGANVLTF. Full variable domain (rest looked up from reference TRBV3-1 and TRBJ2-6): DTAVSQTPKYLVTQMGNDKSIKCEQNLGHDTMYWYKQDSKKFLKIMFSYNNKELIINETVPNRFSPKSPDKAHLNLHINSLELGDSAVYFCASSGTFSGANVLTFGAGSRLTVL.

The chain recombines TRBV5-6 with TRBJ2-5; 8 bases align to TRBD1. Losses at the gene ends were 1 base for V and 7 bases for J; bases not matched to a gene: 6. The CDR3 has 14 amino acids. Germline V gene lookup returns CDR1 SGHDT and CDR2 YYEEEE. CDR3 nucleotide sequence: TGTGCCAGCAGCTTGCGTGGGACAGGCGTGACCCAGTACTTC. It is translated as CASSLRGTGVTQYF.

A few counts support this clonotype. The chain links TRBV7-8 to TRBJ1-2; 7 nucleotides line up with TRBD1. V gave up 5 bases and J gave up 0 bases; unmatched junction bases: 9. Germline V lookup: CDR1 SGHVS, CDR2 FQNEAQ. There are 16 residues in the CDR3. In nucleotides, the CDR3 is TGTGCCAGCAGCCGTGTAAGACAGGGAGCTAACTATGGCTACACCTTC. It encodes CASSRVRQGANYGYTF.

The V and J genes are TRBV24-1 and TRBJ2-7; D remains ambiguous. Trimming cost V 3 bases and J 8 bases, with 10 bases left between them. This CDR3 is built from 12 residues. The V gene's germline CDR1 is KGHDR and CDR2 SFDVKD. The CDR3 reads CATSDQANQQYF. The CDR3 region has the DNA TGTGCCACCAGTGATCAGGCAAACCAGCAGTACTTC.

V usage is TRBV6-5 and J usage is TRBJ2-2; 12 nucleotides line up with TRBD2. Germline CDR1 and CDR2: MNHEY and SVGAGI. V was clipped by 4 bases and J by 6 bases; unmatched bases: 3. CDR3 length equals 15 residues. The CDR3 region is CASSLTSGSPGELFF. CDR3 DNA sequence: TGTGCCAGCAGTTTGACTAGCGGGAGCCCCGGGGAGCTGTTTTTT.

J is TRBJ2-7 and V is TRBV7-2; D call uncertain. CDR3 length: 13 residues. CDR1 is SGHTA, CDR2 FQGNSA, per germline. Trimming shortened V by 5 bases and J by 2 bases, and 10 bases separated the two germline ends. The CDR3 region has the DNA TGTGCCAGCAGCCCCCGTGCGCCCTACGAGCAGTACTTC. Protein sequence: CASSPRAPYEQYF.

This rearrangement joins TRBV28 to TRBJ2-2; weak D call: TRBD1 (6 bases). Per germline, CDR1 MDHEN and CDR2 SYDVKM. The CDR3 has 15 amino acids. With 3 bases removed from V and 4 bases from J, the gap between germline ends came to 12 bases. The CDR3 reads CASSLGAPVTGELFF. DNA for the CDR3: TGTGCCAGCAGTTTGGGGGCGCCGGTCACCGGGGAGCTGTTTTTT.

CDR3: CASGQGVYGYTF. As DNA, the CDR3 is TGTGCCAGCGGGCAGGGAGTCTATGGCTACACCTTC. The chain employs TRBV6-6 and TRBJ1-2, with D perhaps TRBD1 (5 bases). This CDR3 is 12 amino acids long. Germline CDR1 MNHNY, CDR2 SVGAGI (reference sequence). Trimming stripped 8 bases from V and 4 bases from J, with 11 bases between.

This clonotype was detected a few times. The chain joins TRBV28 to TRBJ1-5; D might be TRBD1 (6 bases). V lost 8 bases and J lost 8, with 13 bases in between. Per the germline V gene, CDR1 is MDHEN and CDR2 is SYDVKM. The CDR3 is 12 amino acids. The CDR3 sequence is CASEQGLKPQHF. DNA for the CDR3: TGTGCCAGCGAACAGGGTTTGAAGCCCCAGCATTTT.

This clonotype was seen many times. The chain couples TRBV13 to TRBJ1-1, with TRBD1 matching over 8 bases. Germline CDR1 is PRHDT and CDR2 is FYEKMQ (reference sequence). The CDR3 spans 17 residues. With V trimmed by 5 bases and J by 0 bases, 11 bases remained unmatched. The CDR3 DNA reads as TGTGCCAGCAGCCCGAGACAGGGGTGGGTCGTGAACACTGAAGCTTTCTTT. Its translation is CASSPRQGWVVNTEAFF.

The chain recombines TRBV28 with TRBJ2-4, with 7 bases matching TRBD2. Unmatched junction bases numbered 4, after V lost 5 bases and J lost 0 bases. CDR3 length: 15 amino acids. CDR1 and CDR2 from the germline V gene are MDHEN and SYDVKM. The CDR3 region has the DNA TGTGCCAGCAGTGGGGGGGGACTAGCCAAAAACATTCAGTACTTC. Its protein is CASSGGGLAKNIQYF.

This chain joins TRBV3-1 and TRBJ2-1; 11 nucleotides agree with TRBD2. V shed 6 bases and J 0 bases; nucleotides not matched to a gene: 10. CDR1 and CDR2 from the germline V gene are LGHDT and YNNKEL (reference sequence). The CDR3 is 18 residues long. CDR3 residues: CASSLTSGSDSSYNEQFF. The DNA for the CDR3 is TGTGCCAGCAGTCTTACTAGCGGGAGCGACAGCTCCTACAATGAGCAGTTCTTC.

The chain employs TRBV7-8 and TRBJ1-1; D gene unclear. V lost 5 bases and J 3 bases, leaving 16 bases between the germline ends. The CDR3 runs to 15 residues. Germline V CDR1 and CDR2: SGHVS, FQNEAQ. As DNA, the CDR3 is TGTGCCAGCAGCCGGCGGGCCCTGGATTACACTGAAGCTTTCTTT. This translates into CASSRRALDYTEAFF.

J is TRBJ2-1 and V is TRBV24-1; 8 nucleotides agree with TRBD2. The CDR3 extends over 16 amino acids. V trimming: 4 bases; J trimming: 0 bases; junction bases outside the gene matches: 4. Germline V gene sequence: CDR1 KGHDR, CDR2 SFDVKD. For the CDR3, the DNA is TGTGCCACCAGTGACCCACTAGCGGACTCCTACAATGAGCAGTTCTTC. Encoded protein: CATSDPLADSYNEQFF.

The rearrangement uses TRBV5-4 and TRBJ2-1; 7 bases agree with TRBD2. The CDR3 covers 18 residues. J gave up 2 bases and V 3 bases, and 14 bases lay outside the gene matches. CDR1 and CDR2 from the germline V gene are SGHNT and YYREEE (reference sequence). As DNA, the CDR3 is TGTGCCAGCAGCTACCTGGGAGGGGCGGGACTGGCCTACAATGAGCAGTTCTTC. Translating it yields CASSYLGGAGLAYNEQFF. Variable domain in full (rest from reference TRBV5-4 and TRBJ2-1): ETGVTQSPTHLIKTRGQQVTLRCSSQSGHNTVSWYQQALGQGPQFIFQYYREEENGRGNFPPRFSGLQFPNYSSELNVNALELDDSALYLCASSYLGGAGLAYNEQFFGPGTRLTVL.

This clonotype came up a few times. The chain is built from TRBV4-2 and TRBJ2-6, with unresolved D. V lost 4 bases to trimming and J lost 4 bases, with 8 bases between them. Per germline, CDR1 LGHNA and CDR2 YNFKEQ. The CDR3 runs 14 residues. CDR3 coding DNA: TGTGCCAGCAGCCGAACCGCGGGGGCCAACGTCCTGACTTTC. As protein: CASSRTAGANVLTF.

The V call is TRBV20-1, the J call TRBJ1-2; 10 bases match TRBD1. Trimming at V came to 6 bases and at J to 4 bases, leaving 5 bases not matched to a gene. The CDR3 consists of 13 residues. Germline V CDR1 and CDR2: DFQATT, SNEGSKA (reference sequence). CDR3 protein: CSAPDRGSYGYTF. As DNA, the CDR3 is TGCAGTGCGCCGGACAGGGGGAGCTATGGCTACACCTTC.

This clonotype has a handful of counts. The chain employs TRBV6-5 and TRBJ2-1; no clear D gene. CDR3 length equals 15 residues. The germline V gene encodes CDR1 MNHEY and CDR2 SVGAGI. Between the trimmed V and J ends, which lost 6 bases and 1 base, there was a span of 13 bases. The CDR3 bases are TGTGCCAGCAGCGCCCTTGGTCTATCCTACAATGAGCAGTTCTTC. Translated: CASSALGLSYNEQFF.

This clonotype came up a few times. The chain links TRBV7-8 to TRBJ2-1; D is undetermined. Germline-derived CDR1 and CDR2 are SGHVS and FQNEAQ. The CDR3 is made up of 16 amino acids. Deletions cut 2 bases from V and 6 bases from J, with 17 bases between. The CDR3 reads CASSLRINIRGNEQFF. The CDR3 region has the DNA TGTGCCAGCAGCTTACGGATCAATATAAGAGGCAATGAGCAGTTCTTC.

The chain carries TRBV24-1 and TRBJ2-2; maybe TRBD1 (5 bases). CDR1 and CDR2 (germline): KGHDR, SFDVKD. V lost 6 bases and J lost 0, with 7 bases in between. The CDR3 length is 14 residues. This CDR3 is CATSLQANTGELFF. The CDR3 region has the DNA TGTGCCACCAGTTTACAGGCGAACACCGGGGAGCTGTTTTTT.

Ten or more counts support this clonotype. The chain couples TRBV21-1 to TRBJ1-1; TRBD1, the table's D call, lacks a check against the DNA. TRBV21-1 is labeled a pseudogene. The length of the CDR3 is 14 residues. The CDR3 nucleotides read TGTGCCAGCAGGAAAATCCGATACAGGAGGGAAGCTTTCTTT. Translation: CASRKIRYRREAFF.

CDR3 sequence reads: CASSLDGGSYNEQFF. CDR3 nucleotide sequence: TGTGCCAGCAGCTTAGATGGAGGCTCCTACAATGAGCAGTTCTTC. The chain recombines TRBV7-2 with TRBJ2-1; D possibly corresponds to TRBD2 (5 bases). The germline V and J ends were trimmed by 1 base and 0 bases, with 7 bases remaining between them. The CDR3 covers 15 residues. Germline V gene sequence: CDR1 SGHTA, CDR2 FQGNSA.